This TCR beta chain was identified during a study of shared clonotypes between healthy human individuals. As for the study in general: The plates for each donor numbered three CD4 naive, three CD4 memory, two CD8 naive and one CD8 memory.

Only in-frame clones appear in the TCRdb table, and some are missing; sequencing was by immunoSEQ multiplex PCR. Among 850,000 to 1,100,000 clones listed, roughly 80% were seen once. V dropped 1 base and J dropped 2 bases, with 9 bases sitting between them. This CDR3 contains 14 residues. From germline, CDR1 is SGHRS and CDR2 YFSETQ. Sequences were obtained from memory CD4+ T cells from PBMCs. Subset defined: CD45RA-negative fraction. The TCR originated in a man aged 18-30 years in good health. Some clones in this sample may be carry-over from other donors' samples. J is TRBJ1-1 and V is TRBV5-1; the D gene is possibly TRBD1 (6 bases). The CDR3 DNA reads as TGCGCCAGCAGCTTGACAGGGAGCAACACTGAAGCTTTCTTT. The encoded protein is CASSLTGSNTEAFF.